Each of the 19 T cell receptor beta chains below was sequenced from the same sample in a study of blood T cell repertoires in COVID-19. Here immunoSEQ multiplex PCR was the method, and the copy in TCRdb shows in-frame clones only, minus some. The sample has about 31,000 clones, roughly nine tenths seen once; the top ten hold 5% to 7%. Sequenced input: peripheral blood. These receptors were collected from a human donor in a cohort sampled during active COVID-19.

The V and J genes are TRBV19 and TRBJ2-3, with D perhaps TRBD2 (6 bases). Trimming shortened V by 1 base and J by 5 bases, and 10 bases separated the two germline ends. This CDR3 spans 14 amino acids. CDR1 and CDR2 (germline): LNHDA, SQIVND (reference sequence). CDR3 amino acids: CASSIGGIGDTQYF. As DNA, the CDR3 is TGTGCCAGTAGTATAGGCGGGATAGGAGATACGCAGTATTTT.

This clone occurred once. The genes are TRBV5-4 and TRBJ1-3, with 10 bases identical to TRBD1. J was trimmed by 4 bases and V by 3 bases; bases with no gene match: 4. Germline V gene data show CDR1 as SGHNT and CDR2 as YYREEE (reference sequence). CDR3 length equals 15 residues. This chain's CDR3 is CASSWGTGAGNTIYF. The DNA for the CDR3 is TGTGCCAGCAGCTGGGGGACAGGGGCCGGAAACACCATATATTTT.

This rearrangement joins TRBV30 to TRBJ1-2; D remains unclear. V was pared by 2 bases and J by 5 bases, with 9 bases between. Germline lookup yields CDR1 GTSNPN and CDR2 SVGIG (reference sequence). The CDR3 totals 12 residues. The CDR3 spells CAWSFPQYGYTF. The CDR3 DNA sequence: TGTGCCTGGAGTTTTCCACAGTATGGCTACACCTTC.

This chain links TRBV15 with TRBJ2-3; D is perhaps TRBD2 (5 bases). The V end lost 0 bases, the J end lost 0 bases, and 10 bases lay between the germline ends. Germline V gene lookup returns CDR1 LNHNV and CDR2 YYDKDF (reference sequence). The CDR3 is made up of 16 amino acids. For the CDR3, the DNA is TGTGCCACCAGCAGAGATCTAGCATATAGCACAGATACGCAGTATTTT. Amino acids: CATSRDLAYSTDTQYF.

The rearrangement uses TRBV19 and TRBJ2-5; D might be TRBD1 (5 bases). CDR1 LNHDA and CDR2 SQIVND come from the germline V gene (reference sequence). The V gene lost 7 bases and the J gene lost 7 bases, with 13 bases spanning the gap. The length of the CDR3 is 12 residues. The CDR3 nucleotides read TGTGCCAGTAATGGAGCCCAGGGGACCCAGTACTTC. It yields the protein CASNGAQGTQYF.

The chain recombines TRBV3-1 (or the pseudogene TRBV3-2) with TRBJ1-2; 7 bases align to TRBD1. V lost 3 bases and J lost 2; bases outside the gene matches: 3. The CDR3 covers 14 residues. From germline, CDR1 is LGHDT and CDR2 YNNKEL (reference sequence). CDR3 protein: CASSQGQINYGYTF. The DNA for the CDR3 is TGTGCCAGCAGCCAGGGACAGATAAACTATGGCTACACCTTC.

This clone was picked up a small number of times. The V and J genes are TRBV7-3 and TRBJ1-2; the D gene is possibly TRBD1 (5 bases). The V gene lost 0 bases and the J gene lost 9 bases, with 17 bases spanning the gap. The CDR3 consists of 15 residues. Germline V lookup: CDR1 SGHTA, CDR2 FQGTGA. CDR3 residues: CASSLTQGLVDSYTF. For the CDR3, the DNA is TGTGCCAGCAGCTTAACGCAGGGCCTCGTGGACAGCTACACCTTC.

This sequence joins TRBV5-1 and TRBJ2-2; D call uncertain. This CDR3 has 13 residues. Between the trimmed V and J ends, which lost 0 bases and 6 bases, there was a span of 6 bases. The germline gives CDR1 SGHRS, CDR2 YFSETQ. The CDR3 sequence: CASSLGSPGELFF. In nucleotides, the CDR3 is TGCGCCAGCAGCTTGGGGAGTCCCGGGGAGCTGTTTTTT.

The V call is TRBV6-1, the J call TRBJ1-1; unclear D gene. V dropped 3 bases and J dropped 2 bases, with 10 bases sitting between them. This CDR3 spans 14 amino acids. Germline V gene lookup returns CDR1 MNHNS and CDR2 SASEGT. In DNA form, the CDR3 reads TGTGCCAGCAGTGATATCACTTTTAACACTGAAGCTTTCTTT. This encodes CASSDITFNTEAFF.

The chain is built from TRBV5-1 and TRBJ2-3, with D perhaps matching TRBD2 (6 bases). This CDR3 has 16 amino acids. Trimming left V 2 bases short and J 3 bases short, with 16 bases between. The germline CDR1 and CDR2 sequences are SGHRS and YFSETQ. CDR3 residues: CASSFSGLRGTDTQYF. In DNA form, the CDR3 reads TGCGCCAGCAGCTTTAGCGGACTTCGAGGTACAGATACGCAGTATTTT. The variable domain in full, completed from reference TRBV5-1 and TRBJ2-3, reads KAGVTQTPRYLIKTRGQQVTLSCSPISGHRSVSWYQQTPGQGLQFLFEYFSETQRNKGNFPGRFSGRQFSNSRSEMNVSTLELGDSALYLCASSFSGLRGTDTQYFGPGTRLTVL.

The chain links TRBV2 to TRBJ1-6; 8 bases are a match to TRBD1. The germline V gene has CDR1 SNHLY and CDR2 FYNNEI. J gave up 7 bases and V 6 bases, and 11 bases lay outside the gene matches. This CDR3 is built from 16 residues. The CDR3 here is CASSSVTGTGNSPLHF. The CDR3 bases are TGTGCCAGCAGCTCAGTAACCGGGACAGGAAATTCACCCCTCCACTTT.

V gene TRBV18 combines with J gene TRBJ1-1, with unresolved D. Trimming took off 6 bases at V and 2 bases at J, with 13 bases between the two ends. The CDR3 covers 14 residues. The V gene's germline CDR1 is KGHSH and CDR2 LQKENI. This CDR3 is CASSYRGHNTEAFF. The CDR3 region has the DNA TGTGCCAGCTCCTATCGCGGGCACAACACTGAAGCTTTCTTT.

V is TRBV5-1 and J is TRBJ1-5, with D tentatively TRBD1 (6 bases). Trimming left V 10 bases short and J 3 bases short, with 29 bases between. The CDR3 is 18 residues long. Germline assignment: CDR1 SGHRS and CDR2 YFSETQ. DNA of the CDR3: TGCGCCGGACCGTTATTTCTTACAGGGCCGGGGTACAATCAGCCCCAGCATTTT. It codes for CAGPLFLTGPGYNQPQHF.

CDR3 in amino acids: CASSPAYSSSGDTQYF. The CDR3 DNA reads TGTGCCAGCAGCCCAGCCTACTCCTCGAGCGGAGATACGCAGTATTTT. V gene TRBV7-6 combines with J gene TRBJ2-3, with D possibly TRBD2 on 5 matching bases. This CDR3 region has 16 residues. V was pared by 5 bases and J by 5 bases, with 20 bases between. Germline V lookup: CDR1 SGHVS, CDR2 FNYEAQ.

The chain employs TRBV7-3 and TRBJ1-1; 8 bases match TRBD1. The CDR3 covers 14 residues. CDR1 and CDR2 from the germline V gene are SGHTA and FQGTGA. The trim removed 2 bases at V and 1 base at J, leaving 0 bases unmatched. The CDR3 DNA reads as TGTGCCAGCAGCTTAGGACAGGGGAACACTGAAGCTTTCTTT. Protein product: CASSLGQGNTEAFF.

The DNA for the CDR3 is TGTGCCAGCAGCTTTAGTCAGGGGCCCTACGAGCAGTACGTC. It is translated as CASSFSQGPYEQYV. This chain links TRBV5-5 with TRBJ2-7; D perhaps matches TRBD1 (6 bases). The V gene lost 2 bases and the J gene lost 2 bases, with 11 bases spanning the gap. Germline V lookup: CDR1 SGHKS, CDR2 YYEKEE (reference sequence). The CDR3 covers 14 residues.

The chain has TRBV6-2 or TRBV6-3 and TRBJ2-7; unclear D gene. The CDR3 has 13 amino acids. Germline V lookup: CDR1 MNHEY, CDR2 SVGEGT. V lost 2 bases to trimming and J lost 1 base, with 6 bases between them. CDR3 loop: CASSYTESYEQYV. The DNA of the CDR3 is TGTGCCAGCAGTTACACAGAATCCTACGAGCAGTACGTC.

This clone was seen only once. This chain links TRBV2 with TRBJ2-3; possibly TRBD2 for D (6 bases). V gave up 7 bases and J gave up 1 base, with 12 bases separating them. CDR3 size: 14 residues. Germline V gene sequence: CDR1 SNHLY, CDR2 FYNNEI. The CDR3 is CASTRLDRTDTQYF. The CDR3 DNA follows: TGTGCCAGCACCAGACTAGATCGCACAGATACGCAGTATTTT.

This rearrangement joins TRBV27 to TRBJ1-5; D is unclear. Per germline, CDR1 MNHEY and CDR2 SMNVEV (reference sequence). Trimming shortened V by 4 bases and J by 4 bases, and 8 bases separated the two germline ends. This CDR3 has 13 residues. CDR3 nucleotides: TGTGCCAGCAGTTATCGAGAAAATCAGCCCCAGCATTTT. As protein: CASSYRENQPQHF.